The 17 T cell receptor beta chains listed next were all sequenced from one sample in a study of regulatory T cells in long-lasting Graves disease. Time point: persistent/refractory GD, antithyroid drugs over 5 years with positive TRAb. Isolated PBMC RNA provided the starting material for the TCR library. Construction of the TCR beta libraries employed iRepertoire HTBI primers in conjunction with Arm-PCR of CDR3 regions. TCRdb reanalysed the multiplex PCR reads using MiXCR and keeps one entry per CDR3 protein. Of about 420,000 distinct CDR3 sequences listed, 23% are singletons. The material was peripheral blood mononuclear cells (PBMCs), obtained when the disease was refractory, from a patient treated with antithyroid drugs. The receptors come from a female donor with Graves disease.

The sample holds many counts of this clonotype. The chain links TRBV24-1 to TRBJ2-7, with D tentatively TRBD2 (5 bases). V was clipped by 4 bases and J by 3 bases, with 12 bases between them. In germline, CDR1 is KGHDR, CDR2 SFDVKD. The CDR3 runs to 14 residues. In DNA form, the CDR3 reads TGTGCCACCAGTGACCCTGATCGGGACTACGAGCAGTACTTC. Translated, it gives CATSDPDRDYEQYF.

This clonotype turned up a few times. V and J are TRBV7-9 and TRBJ2-7; D unresolved. Germline lookup yields CDR1 SEHNR and CDR2 FQNEAQ (reference sequence). The V end lost 1 base, the J end lost 3 bases, and 7 bases lay between the germline ends. The CDR3 covers 13 residues. CDR3 amino acids: CASSLESVYEQYF. The DNA of the CDR3 is TGTGCCAGCAGCTTAGAAAGTGTCTACGAGCAGTACTTC.

The table lists this clonotype with many counts. The gene calls are TRBV7-2 and TRBJ1-2, with D unresolved. The V gene's germline CDR1 is SGHTA and CDR2 FQGNSA. The CDR3 loop spans 15 amino acids. V was shortened by 0 bases and J by 4 bases, with 12 bases between the two germline ends. The CDR3 nucleotides read TGTGCCAGCAGCTTAGCGTCCACCATGAGCTATGGCTACACCTTC. It specifies CASSLASTMSYGYTF.

The V gene is TRBV4-1, the J gene TRBJ2-5, with 14 nucleotides matching TRBD2. Trimming at V came to 0 bases and at J to 4 bases, leaving 10 bases not matched to a gene. This CDR3 comprises 19 residues. Per germline, CDR1 MGHRA and CDR2 YSYEKL. CDR3 sequence reads: CASSQDRLGLAGVRETQYF. CDR3 coding DNA: TGCGCCAGCAGCCAAGATCGTCTGGGACTAGCGGGAGTTAGAGAGACCCAGTACTTC.

This clonotype was counted ten times or more. This rearrangement joins TRBV24-1 to TRBJ1-5; D gene unclear. The germline V and J ends were trimmed by 3 bases and 6 bases, with 8 bases remaining between them. The CDR3 spans 13 residues. CDR1 and CDR2 from the germline V gene are KGHDR and SFDVKD. CDR3 loop: CATSDNLGQPQHF. In nucleotides, the CDR3 is TGTGCCACCAGTGATAACCTCGGTCAGCCCCAGCATTTT.

The rearrangement uses TRBV27 and TRBJ2-7, with 7 bases that match TRBD1. Germline CDR1 reads MNHEY; CDR2 reads SMNVEV (reference sequence). There are 14 residues in the CDR3. The junction had 5 bases not matched to a gene; V was cut back by 3 bases and J by 3 bases. The CDR3 spells CASSFLTGDYEQYF. As DNA, the CDR3 is TGTGCCAGCAGTTTTCTTACAGGGGACTACGAGCAGTACTTC.

This clonotype has ten or more counts. The rearrangement links TRBV9 to TRBJ1-2, with unresolved D. Germline V CDR1 and CDR2: SGDLS, YYNGEE. V lost 0 bases, J lost 5 bases, and 8 bases lay in between. The CDR3 length is 13 residues. In DNA form, the CDR3 reads TGTGCCAGCAGCGTAGGACAACTTTATGGCTACACCTTC. It translates to CASSVGQLYGYTF.

The chain links TRBV7-2 to TRBJ1-2; the D is unclear. Trimming stripped 0 bases from V and 3 bases from J, with 8 bases between. Germline CDR1 and CDR2: SGHTA and FQGNSA. This CDR3 has 14 amino acids. CDR3 DNA sequence: TGTGCCAGCAGCTTAGCAAACAGATACTATGGCTACACCTTC. Encoded protein: CASSLANRYYGYTF.

Ten or more counts support this clonotype. The V and J genes are TRBV9 and TRBJ1-2, with D possibly matching TRBD1 (5 bases). The length of the CDR3 is 14 residues. V shed 4 bases and J shed 2 bases, with 12 bases lying between them. Germline CDR1 SGDLS, CDR2 YYNGEE. The CDR3 sequence: CASSPTDRNYGYTF. CDR3 nucleotide sequence: TGTGCCAGCAGCCCTACCGACAGAAACTATGGCTACACCTTC.

This clonotype was counted ten times or more. The chain links TRBV28 to TRBJ2-5, with 10 bases lining up with TRBD2. V dropped 6 bases and J dropped 7; count of bases not matched to a gene: 8. The CDR3 covers 14 residues. In germline, CDR1 is MDHEN, CDR2 SYDVKM. The CDR3: CASRRTSGGGTQYF. The CDR3 DNA reads as TGTGCCAGCAGGAGGACTAGCGGAGGTGGGACCCAGTACTTC.

The chain carries TRBV6-2 or TRBV6-3 and TRBJ2-7; possibly TRBD1 for D (6 bases). V lost 6 bases to trimming and J lost 4 bases, with 13 bases between them. The CDR3 covers 13 residues. The germline CDR1 and CDR2 sequences are MNHEY and SVGEGT. CDR3 region: CASRRTEIYEQYF. For the CDR3, the DNA is TGTGCCAGCAGGCGGACAGAGATTTACGAGCAGTACTTC.

This clonotype turned up a few times. This chain joins TRBV6-1 and TRBJ1-5, with 9 bases that match TRBD1. The CDR3 extends over 16 amino acids. V lost 10 bases and J lost 2; bases outside the gene matches: 12. The germline V gene encodes CDR1 MNHNS and CDR2 SASEGT. The CDR3 nucleotides are TGTGCCACCAGGCGGGACAGGGCGGTCGGCAATCAGCCCCAGCATTTT. Translation: CATRRDRAVGNQPQHF.

In the case of this clonotype: An end of the junction differs from the germline gene, which may be a read error. The V and J genes are TRBV13 and TRBJ2-7; D is uncertain. The CDR3 is 13 amino acids. Germline CDR1 reads PRHDT; CDR2 reads FYEKMQ (reference sequence). CDR3 sequence: CASSPNSPYEQYF. The CDR3 nucleotides are TGCGCCAGCAGCCCCAATTCCCCCTACGAGCAGTACTTC. The full variable domain, completed using reference TRBV13 and TRBJ2-7, is AAGVIQSPRHLIKEKRETATLKCYPIPRHDTVYWYQQGPGQDPQFLISFYEKMQSDKGSIPDRFSAQQFSDYHSELNMSSLELGDSALYFCASSPNSPYEQYFGPGTRLTVT.

CDR3 coding DNA: TGTGCCAGCAGCCTTCCCGGGGGTATGGGTTCACCCCTCCACTTT. Translated, it gives CASSLPGGMGSPLHF. The chain couples TRBV5-6 to TRBJ1-6, with a possible D match to TRBD1 (5 bases). This CDR3 spans 15 amino acids. Germline V gene lookup returns CDR1 SGHDT and CDR2 YYEEEE. V was shortened by 4 bases and J by 9 bases, with 17 bases between the two germline ends.

This clonotype was detected many times. The J gene is TRBJ2-5, the V gene TRBV5-6, with 9 bases fitting TRBD1. Trimming at V came to 2 bases and at J to 4 bases, leaving 6 bases not matched to a gene. The germline V gene has CDR1 SGHDT and CDR2 YYEEEE. The CDR3 covers 15 residues. The CDR3 loop is CASSLGTGRVETQYF. The CDR3 DNA follows: TGTGCCAGCAGCTTAGGGACAGGGCGGGTAGAGACCCAGTACTTC.

This clonotype was recorded many times. This rearrangement joins TRBV3-1 to TRBJ1-5, with D perhaps TRBD1 (6 bases). Trimming removed 2 bases at V and 8 bases at J, with 19 bases between. Germline V CDR1 and CDR2: LGHDT, YNNKEL (reference sequence). The CDR3 is 16 residues long. The CDR3 coding sequence is TGTGCCAGCAGCCAAAGTTTTCGACAGGTCGGGAAGCCCCAGCATTTT. As protein: CASSQSFRQVGKPQHF.

Ten or more counts support this clonotype. The V and J genes are TRBV29-1 and TRBJ2-4; tentatively, D is TRBD2 (5 bases). The CDR3 contains 14 residues. Per germline, CDR1 SQVTM and CDR2 ANQGSEA. With 0 bases removed from V and 12 bases from J, the gap between germline ends came to 18 bases. The DNA of the CDR3 is TGCAGCGTTGAAGACCCTATCAGGAGGTCCGCTCAGTACTTC. Translated: CSVEDPIRRSAQYF.